This paragraph reports one T cell receptor beta chain. Its antigen is unknown. At one end the junction does not follow the germline gene, possibly because of a read error. The data belong to a study of shared clonotypes between healthy human individuals. A CD45RA-negative memory subset and a CD45RA+ naive subset were separated from the CD4+ cells. This CDR3 comprises 15 residues. CDR1 SNHLY and CDR2 FYNNEI come from the germline V gene. Overall study findings and caveats: Only blood underwent sampling, and tissue repertoires likely differ. Generation probabilities of non-shared clonotypes were lower (relative to those shared by all four donors).

Deep level was the assay's run setting. Libraries were prepared by immunoSEQ multiplex PCR; TCRdb keeps only in-frame clonotypes and omits some of them. The sample records about 980,000 clones, 70% to 85% being singletons. The sample comprised memory CD4+ T cells sorted from blood. Subset indicated: CD45RA-negative fraction. The V call is TRBV2, the J call TRBJ1-2; 11 bases are shared with TRBD1. This receptor was obtained from a man between 18 and 29 years old in good health. The DNA for the CDR3 is TGTGCCAGCAGTTCTCGGACAGGGGGCAATTCTGGCCACACCTTC. Translated: CASSSRTGGNSGHTF.